These 11 T cell receptor beta chains were sequenced from one sample in a study of beta chain features in type 1 diabetes. Sequenced material consisted of expressed TCRB transcripts (all of the isolated RNA was reverse transcribed). Clones were sequenced by immunoSEQ multiplex PCR, and TCRdb holds only the in-frame ones, with some missing. The sample gives 970,000 or so clones, 15% to 20% of which show up once; about 0.02% is in the top ten. Sequenced material: naive CD4+ T cells from blood. Receptors were obtained from a woman under 30 in good health.

The J gene is TRBJ1-5, the V gene TRBV6-5; 9 bases are shared with TRBD1. V shed 6 bases and J 6 bases; nucleotides not matched to a gene: 3. The CDR3 totals 13 residues. The germline V gene encodes CDR1 MNHEY and CDR2 SVGAGI. CDR3 DNA sequence: TGTGCCAGCAGCCGGGACAGGGCTCAGCCCCAGCATTTT. It is translated as CASSRDRAQPQHF.

This clone has more than one count but fewer than ten. The rearrangement joins TRBV7-9 to TRBJ2-1; D might be TRBD2 (5 bases). V gave up 7 bases and J gave up 3 bases, with 13 bases separating them. Germline loops: CDR1 SEHNR, CDR2 FQNEAQ (reference sequence). This CDR3 is built from 14 residues. The CDR3 region is CASTFVGNYNEQFF. CDR3 bases: TGTGCCAGCACTTTTGTCGGGAACTACAATGAGCAGTTCTTC.

J is TRBJ2-7 and V is TRBV7-2; 9 bases match TRBD1. The CDR3 covers 14 residues. Per germline, CDR1 SGHTA and CDR2 FQGNSA. The V gene end was trimmed by 5 bases and the J gene end by 4 bases; junction bases not matched to a gene: 6. The CDR3 protein is CASSEQGAPYEQYF. In DNA, the CDR3 is TGTGCCAGCAGCGAACAGGGGGCGCCTTACGAGCAGTACTTC.

The chain couples TRBV7-2 to TRBJ2-3; D is possibly TRBD1 (6 bases). CDR3 length equals 14 residues. Trimming removed 5 bases at V and 8 bases at J, with 17 bases between. Germline V gives CDR1 SGHTA, CDR2 FQGNSA. CDR3 loop: CASSPGTPGSTQYF. The CDR3 nucleotides read TGTGCCAGCAGCCCAGGGACACCTGGAAGTACGCAGTATTTT.

The V call is TRBV7-2, the J call TRBJ2-7, with a tentative D call TRBD2 (6 bases). The CDR3 length is 13 residues. V was trimmed by 1 base and J by 7 bases, leaving 11 bases between them. Germline CDR1 SGHTA, CDR2 FQGNSA. CDR3 residues: CASSLESGGEQYF. The DNA of the CDR3 is TGTGCCAGCAGCTTAGAGAGTGGGGGGGAGCAGTACTTC.

The genes are TRBV5-6 and TRBJ1-1; D is unclear. The V end lost 1 base, the J end lost 1 base, and 8 bases lay between the germline ends. Germline V gene lookup returns CDR1 SGHDT and CDR2 YYEEEE. The CDR3 sequence is 14 residues long. As DNA, the CDR3 is TGTGCCAGCAGCTTGCAAAGTGCGAACACTGAAGCTTTCTTT. This translates into CASSLQSANTEAFF.

This clone occurred a few times. This chain connects TRBV5-1 to TRBJ2-7; TRBD2 agrees at 9 bases. The germline CDR1 and CDR2 sequences are SGHRS and YFSETQ. The trim removed 0 bases at V and 6 bases at J, leaving 7 bases unmatched. The CDR3 consists of 15 residues. CDR3 coding DNA: TGCGCCAGCAGCTTGGTCCTTAGCGGGAGAGTCGAGCAGTACTTC. Amino acid sequence: CASSLVLSGRVEQYF.

There are a few counts of this clone. The rearrangement links TRBV12-5 to TRBJ1-1; 11 nucleotides line up with TRBD1. The trim removed 5 bases at V and 1 base at J, leaving 9 bases unmatched. The germline V gene has CDR1 LGHNT and CDR2 FRNRAP. The CDR3 loop spans 17 amino acids. CDR3 nucleotides: TGTGCTAGTGGTCTGACCGGGACAGGGGGGAAGAACACTGAAGCTTTCTTT. Residues: CASGLTGTGGKNTEAFF. Together with reference TRBV12-5 and TRBJ1-1, the CDR3 gives the full variable domain: DARVTQTPRHKVTEMGQEVTMRCQPILGHNTVFWYRQTMMQGLELLAYFRNRAPLDDSGMPKDRFSAEMPDATLATLKIQPSEPRDSAVYFCASGLTGTGGKNTEAFFGQGTRLTVV.

The sample holds a few counts of this clone. This sequence joins TRBV10-3 and TRBJ2-1; perhaps TRBD2 as D (5 bases). In germline, CDR1 is ENHRY, CDR2 SYGVKD. The CDR3 contains 13 residues. V gave up 3 bases and J gave up 9 bases, with 12 bases separating them. In nucleotides, the CDR3 is TGTGCCATCAGTGAACACCCCGGGGTTGAGCAGTTCTTC. This codes for CAISEHPGVEQFF.

This clone was seen only a few times. The chain joins TRBV29-1 to TRBJ2-1; 13 nucleotides agree with TRBD2. V shed 6 bases, J shed 15 bases, and the junction held 8 bases outside the gene matches. The CDR3 is 12 residues long. Germline assignment: CDR1 SQVTM and CDR2 ANQGSEA. The CDR3 region is CSVGTSGNHWFF. The CDR3, as DNA: TGCAGCGTGGGGACTAGCGGGAATCATTGGTTCTTC.

This clone was seen only a few times. The rearrangement joins TRBV5-6 to TRBJ1-4; no clear D gene. The V end lost 2 bases, the J end lost 5 bases, and 7 bases lay between the germline ends. The germline CDR1 and CDR2 sequences are SGHDT and YYEEEE. The CDR3 length is 13 residues. CDR3 sequence: CASSLAENEKLFF. The CDR3 bases are TGTGCCAGCAGCTTAGCGGAGAATGAAAAACTGTTTTTT. Full variable domain (rest looked up from reference TRBV5-6 and TRBJ1-4): DAGVTQSPTHLIKTRGQQVTLRCSPKSGHDTVSWYQQALGQGPQFIFQYYEEEERQRGNFPDRFSGHQFPNYSSELNVNALLLGDSALYLCASSLAENEKLFFGSGTQLSVL.